Listed below are T cell receptor beta chains from one sample, sequenced in a study of blood T cell repertoires in COVID-19. TCRdb's table, derived via immunoSEQ multiplex PCR, lists solely in-frame clones and lacks some. The sample lists a few hundred thousand clones, around 84% occurring once. The sample taken for sequencing was PBMCs or T cells enriched from blood (not recorded which). The receptor source for this set is a woman between 18 and 30 years old who had recovered from COVID-19. CDR3s include the opening cysteine and the closing phenylalanine or tryptophan. The D gene is left open where the match is weak. Not all rows give a size; the values are once, few, many and, for expanded clones, a class.

D: .; V: TRBV4-2; size: few; J: TRBJ2-1; CDR3: CASSQDRAGGINEQFF; DNA: TGTGCCAGCAGCCAAGATAGGGCCGGAGGAATTAATGAGCAGTTCTTC
D: TRBD1; V: TRBV9; size: .; J: TRBJ1-4; CDR3: CASSPRTGGEEKLFF; DNA: TGTGCCAGCAGCCCGCGGACAGGGGGCGAAGAAAAACTGTTTTTT
D: .; V: TRBV5-1; size: .; J: TRBJ2-5; CDR3: CASSLRTGRQEPQYF; DNA: TGCGCCAGCAGCTTACGAACAGGGAGACAAGAGCCCCAGTACTTC
D: .; V: TRBV19; size: .; J: TRBJ1-5; CDR3: CASSIERNQPQHF; DNA: TGTGCCAGTAGTATTGAGAGAAATCAGCCCCAGCATTTT
D: TRBD1; V: TRBV6-5; size: .; J: TRBJ1-1; CDR3: CASSYDLQGLGTEAFF; DNA: TGTGCCAGCAGTTACGATTTACAGGGGCTTGGGACTGAAGCTTTCTTT
D: TRBD1; V: TRBV5-4; size: few; J: TRBJ1-2; CDR3: CASSSLDRAYGYTF; DNA: TGTGCCAGCAGCTCCCTCGACAGGGCCTATGGCTACACCTTC
D: TRBD2; V: TRBV5-1; size: .; J: TRBJ2-7; CDR3: CASSIAGGTSYEQYF; DNA: TGCGCCAGCAGCATCGCGGGGGGAACTTCCTACGAGCAGTACTTC
D: .; V: TRBV27; size: .; J: TRBJ1-6; CDR3: CASSLSGANSPLHF; DNA: TGTGCCAGCAGTTTGTCAGGGGCCAACTCACCCCTCCACTTT
D: TRBD1; V: TRBV14; size: .; J: TRBJ1-6; CDR3: CASSQGVTGGSAYNSPLHF; DNA: TGTGCCAGCAGCCAAGGCGTGACAGGGGGCAGCGCCTATAATTCACCCCTCCACTTT
D: .; V: TRBV27; size: .; J: TRBJ1-2; CDR3: CASSLSASYGYTF; DNA: TGTGCCAGCAGTTTATCGGCCTCCTATGGCTACACCTTC
D: .; V: TRBV11-2; size: .; J: TRBJ2-1; CDR3: CASKGQQAGINEQFF; DNA: TGTGCCAGCAAGGGGCAGCAGGCAGGGATCAATGAGCAGTTCTTC
D: .; V: TRBV27; size: .; J: TRBJ1-3; CDR3: CASTRSGNTIYF; DNA: TGTGCCAGCACCCGGAGTGGAAACACCATATATTTT
D: .; V: TRBV27; size: .; J: TRBJ1-1; CDR3: CASSSFFRRTEAFF; DNA: TGTGCCAGCAGTTCTTTTTTTCGTCGGACTGAAGCTTTCTTT
D: TRBD1; V: TRBV10-3; size: .; J: TRBJ1-5; CDR3: CAISGGRGPIYSNQPQHF; DNA: TGTGCCATCAGTGGCGGCAGGGGGCCGATATATAGCAATCAGCCCCAGCATTTT
D: .; V: TRBV24-1; size: once; J: TRBJ2-1; CDR3: CATSDIRTSYNEQFF; DNA: TGTGCCACCAGTGATATACGGACTTCCTACAATGAGCAGTTCTTC
D: .; V: TRBV14; size: .; J: TRBJ2-5; CDR3: CASSPGRETQYF; DNA: TGTGCCAGCAGCCCAGGCAGGGAGACCCAGTACTTC
D: TRBD2; V: TRBV7-3; size: .; J: TRBJ2-2; CDR3: CASSLGTSGYTGELFF; DNA: TGTGCCAGCAGCCTTGGGACTAGCGGGTACACCGGGGAGCTGTTTTTT
D: .; V: TRBV19; size: .; J: TRBJ2-6; CDR3: CASSLSGVRSGANVLTF; DNA: TGTGCCAGTAGTCTTTCGGGGGTCCGCTCTGGGGCCAACGTCCTGACTTTC
D: .; V: TRBV2; size: .; J: TRBJ2-2; CDR3: CASSENRQDTGELFF; DNA: TGTGCCAGCAGTGAAAATAGACAGGACACCGGGGAGCTGTTTTTT
D: .; V: TRBV5-1; size: .; J: TRBJ2-1; CDR3: CASSSSRISQGISSYNEQFF; DNA: TGCGCCAGCAGCTCCTCTAGAATATCCCAGGGAATTAGCTCCTACAATGAGCAGTTCTTC
D: TRBD1; V: TRBV5-3; size: .; J: TRBJ1-2; CDR3: CARSLTGTGAGYTF; DNA: TGTGCCAGAAGCTTAACCGGGACAGGGGCTGGCTACACCTTC
D: .; V: TRBV11-3; size: .; J: TRBJ2-7; CDR3: CASSSGGTAYEQYF; DNA: TGTGCCAGCAGCTCGGGCGGGACAGCCTACGAGCAGTACTTC
D: .; V: TRBV11-2; size: .; J: TRBJ1-1; CDR3: CASSFRGANGEAFF; DNA: TGTGCCAGCAGCTTCCGTGGTGCGAACGGTGAAGCTTTCTTT
D: .; V: TRBV10-3; size: .; J: TRBJ2-3; CDR3: CAISELKGVGTDTQYF; DNA: TGTGCCATCAGTGAGTTAAAGGGAGTGGGCACAGATACGCAGTATTTT
D: .; V: TRBV7-8; size: .; J: TRBJ1-1; CDR3: CASSLQGLNTEAFF; DNA: TGTGCCAGCAGCTTACAGGGGTTGAACACTGAAGCTTTCTTT
D: .; V: TRBV12-3/TRBV12-4; size: .; J: TRBJ1-5; CDR3: CASNRDTNQPQHF; DNA: TGTGCCAGCAACCGGGACACCAATCAGCCCCAGCATTTT
D: .; V: TRBV18; size: .; J: TRBJ2-1; CDR3: CASSPQRLGVLDNEQFF; DNA: TGTGCCAGCTCACCGCAGAGACTAGGGGTCCTGGACAATGAGCAGTTCTTC